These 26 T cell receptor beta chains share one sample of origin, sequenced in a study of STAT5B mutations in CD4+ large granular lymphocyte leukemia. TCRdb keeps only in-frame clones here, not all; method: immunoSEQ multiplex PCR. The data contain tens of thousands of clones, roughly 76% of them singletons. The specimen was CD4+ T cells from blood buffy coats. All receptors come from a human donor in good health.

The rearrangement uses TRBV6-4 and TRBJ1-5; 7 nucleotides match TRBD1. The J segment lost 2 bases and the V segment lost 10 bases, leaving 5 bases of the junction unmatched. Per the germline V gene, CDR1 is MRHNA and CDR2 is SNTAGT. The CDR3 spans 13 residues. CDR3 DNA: TGTGCCACCGACAGGGACGGCAATCAGCCCCAGCATTTT. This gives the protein CATDRDGNQPQHF.

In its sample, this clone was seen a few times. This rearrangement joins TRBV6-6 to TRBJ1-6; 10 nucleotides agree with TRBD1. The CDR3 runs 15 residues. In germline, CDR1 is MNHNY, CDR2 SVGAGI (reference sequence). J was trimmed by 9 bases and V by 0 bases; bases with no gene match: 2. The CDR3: CASSYSTGGISPLHF. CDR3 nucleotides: TGTGCCAGCAGTTACTCGACAGGGGGCATTTCACCCCTCCACTTT.

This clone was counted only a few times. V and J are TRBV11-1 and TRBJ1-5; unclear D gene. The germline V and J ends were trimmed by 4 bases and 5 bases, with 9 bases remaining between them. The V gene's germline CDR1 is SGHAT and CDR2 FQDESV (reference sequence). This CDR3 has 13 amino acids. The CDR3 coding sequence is TGTGCCAGCAGCTCTTTGAGCGATCAGCCCCAGCATTTT. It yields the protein CASSSLSDQPQHF.

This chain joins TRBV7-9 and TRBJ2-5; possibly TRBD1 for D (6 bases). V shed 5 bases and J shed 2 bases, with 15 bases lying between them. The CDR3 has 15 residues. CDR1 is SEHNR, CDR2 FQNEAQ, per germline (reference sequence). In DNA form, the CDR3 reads TGTGCCAGCAGCGCCCGTAGGACAGTTCAAGAGACCCAGTACTTC. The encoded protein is CASSARRTVQETQYF.

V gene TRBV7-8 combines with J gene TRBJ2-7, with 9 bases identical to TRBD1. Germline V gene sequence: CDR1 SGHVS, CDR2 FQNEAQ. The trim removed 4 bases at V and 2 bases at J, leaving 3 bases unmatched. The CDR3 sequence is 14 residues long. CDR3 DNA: TGTGCCAGCAGCTCGGGACAGGGAACCTACGAGCAGTACTTC. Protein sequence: CASSSGQGTYEQYF.

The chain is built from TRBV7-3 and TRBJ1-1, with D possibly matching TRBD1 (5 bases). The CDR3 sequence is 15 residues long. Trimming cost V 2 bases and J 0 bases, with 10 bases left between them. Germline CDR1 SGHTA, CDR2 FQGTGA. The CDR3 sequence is CASSLRGGMNTEAFF. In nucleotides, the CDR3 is TGTGCCAGCAGCTTACGGGGGGGGATGAACACTGAAGCTTTCTTT.

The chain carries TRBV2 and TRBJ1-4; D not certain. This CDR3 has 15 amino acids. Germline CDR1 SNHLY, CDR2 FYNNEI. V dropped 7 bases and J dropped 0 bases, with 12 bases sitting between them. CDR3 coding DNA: TGTGCCAGCAACCGACGTGGTTCAACTAATGAAAAACTGTTTTTT. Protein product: CASNRRGSTNEKLFF.

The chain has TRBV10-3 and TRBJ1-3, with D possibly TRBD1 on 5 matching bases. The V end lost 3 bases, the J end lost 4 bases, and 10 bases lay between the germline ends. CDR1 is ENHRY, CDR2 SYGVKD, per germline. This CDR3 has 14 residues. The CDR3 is CAISDSGPGNTIYF. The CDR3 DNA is TGTGCCATCAGTGATTCAGGGCCCGGAAACACCATATATTTT.

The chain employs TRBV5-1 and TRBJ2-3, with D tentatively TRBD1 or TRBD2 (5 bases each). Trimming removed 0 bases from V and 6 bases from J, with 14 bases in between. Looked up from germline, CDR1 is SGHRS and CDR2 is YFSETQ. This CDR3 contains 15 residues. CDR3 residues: CASSLVDGAWDTQYF. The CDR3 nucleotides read TGCGCCAGCAGCTTGGTAGACGGGGCTTGGGATACGCAGTATTTT. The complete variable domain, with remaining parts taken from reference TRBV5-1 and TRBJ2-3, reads KAGVTQTPRYLIKTRGQQVTLSCSPISGHRSVSWYQQTPGQGLQFLFEYFSETQRNKGNFPGRFSGRQFSNSRSEMNVSTLELGDSALYLCASSLVDGAWDTQYFGPGTRLTVL.

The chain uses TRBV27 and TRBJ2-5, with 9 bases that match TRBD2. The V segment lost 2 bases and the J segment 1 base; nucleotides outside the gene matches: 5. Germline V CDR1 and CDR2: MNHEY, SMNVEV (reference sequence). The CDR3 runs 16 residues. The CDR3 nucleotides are TGTGCCAGCAGTTTAAGTGGCGGGGGGGCCCAAGAGACCCAGTACTTC. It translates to CASSLSGGGAQETQYF.

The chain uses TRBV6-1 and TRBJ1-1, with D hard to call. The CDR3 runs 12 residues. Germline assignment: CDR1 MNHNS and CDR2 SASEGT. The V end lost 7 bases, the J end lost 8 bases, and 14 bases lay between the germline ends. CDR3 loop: CASTPLGQEAFF. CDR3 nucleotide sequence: TGTGCCAGCACCCCCCTTGGGCAGGAAGCTTTCTTT.

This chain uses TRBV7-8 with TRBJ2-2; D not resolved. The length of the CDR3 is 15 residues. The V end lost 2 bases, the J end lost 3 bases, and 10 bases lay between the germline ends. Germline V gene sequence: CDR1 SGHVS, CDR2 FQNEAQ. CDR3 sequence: CASSLSTGDTGELFF. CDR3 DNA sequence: TGTGCCAGCAGCTTAAGTACTGGGGACACCGGGGAGCTGTTTTTT.

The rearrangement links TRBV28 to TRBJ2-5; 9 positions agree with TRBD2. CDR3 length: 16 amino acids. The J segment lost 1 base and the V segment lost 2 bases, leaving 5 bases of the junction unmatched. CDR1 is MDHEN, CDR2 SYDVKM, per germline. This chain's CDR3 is CASSLNSGGLQETQYF. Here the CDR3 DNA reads TGTGCCAGCAGTTTAAATAGCGGGGGCCTCCAAGAGACCCAGTACTTC. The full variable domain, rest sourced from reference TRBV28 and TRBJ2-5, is DVKVTQSSRYLVKRTGEKVFLECVQDMDHENMFWYRQDPGLGLRLIYFSYDVKMKEKGDIPEGYSVSREKKERFSLILESASTNQTSMYLCASSLNSGGLQETQYFGPGTRLLVL.

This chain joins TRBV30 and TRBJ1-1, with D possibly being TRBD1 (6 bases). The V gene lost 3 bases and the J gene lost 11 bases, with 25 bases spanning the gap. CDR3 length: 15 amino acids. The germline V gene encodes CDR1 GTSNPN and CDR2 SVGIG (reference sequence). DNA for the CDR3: TGTGCCTGGAGCAAAATCTACCCGGCTGGGGGCGCCGCTTTCTTT. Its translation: CAWSKIYPAGGAAFF.

Here the CDR3 DNA reads TGTGCCAGCAGCCAACCAGGGGGGCCAGGGCAAGAGACCCAGTACTTC. This translates into CASSQPGGPGQETQYF. This chain joins TRBV4-2 and TRBJ2-5; TRBD1 might be the D (7 bases). The CDR3 is made up of 16 amino acids. Trimming took off 2 bases at V and 2 bases at J, with 15 bases between the two ends. Germline V gene lookup returns CDR1 LGHNA and CDR2 YNFKEQ.

The CDR3 loop is CASSQNRASMAGYTF. The CDR3 bases are TGTGCCAGTAGCCAAAACAGGGCTTCTATGGCCGGCTACACCTTC. This chain joins TRBV19 and TRBJ1-2; possibly TRBD1 for D (6 bases). Deletions cut 6 bases from V and 8 bases from J, with 22 bases between. The CDR3 covers 15 residues. Germline V gives CDR1 LNHDA, CDR2 SQIVND (reference sequence).

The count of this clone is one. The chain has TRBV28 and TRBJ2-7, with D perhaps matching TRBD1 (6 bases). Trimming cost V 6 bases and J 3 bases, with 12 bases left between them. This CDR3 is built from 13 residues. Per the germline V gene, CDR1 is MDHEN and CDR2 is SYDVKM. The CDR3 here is CASSWGQNYEQYF. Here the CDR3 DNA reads TGTGCCAGCAGCTGGGGGCAGAACTACGAGCAGTACTTC.

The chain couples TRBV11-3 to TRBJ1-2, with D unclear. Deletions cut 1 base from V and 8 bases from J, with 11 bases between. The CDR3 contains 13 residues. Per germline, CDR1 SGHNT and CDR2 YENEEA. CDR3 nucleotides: TGTGCCAGCAGCTTAGCGGACCTCGGGGGCTACACCTTC. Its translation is CASSLADLGGYTF.

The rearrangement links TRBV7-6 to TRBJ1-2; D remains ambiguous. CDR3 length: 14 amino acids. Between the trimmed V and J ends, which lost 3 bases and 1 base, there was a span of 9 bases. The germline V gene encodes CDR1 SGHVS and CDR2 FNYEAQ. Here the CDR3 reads CASSFNGLNYGYTF. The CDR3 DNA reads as TGTGCCAGCAGCTTTAACGGTCTTAACTATGGCTACACCTTC.

CDR3: CASKKENTEAFF. CDR3 in DNA: TGTGCCAGTAAAAAGGAGAACACTGAAGCTTTCTTT. The V call is TRBV19, the J call TRBJ1-1; D unresolved. Germline values: CDR1 LNHDA, CDR2 SQIVND (reference sequence). The length of the CDR3 is 12 residues. The V and J ends lost 7 bases and 1 base respectively, with 7 bases between them.

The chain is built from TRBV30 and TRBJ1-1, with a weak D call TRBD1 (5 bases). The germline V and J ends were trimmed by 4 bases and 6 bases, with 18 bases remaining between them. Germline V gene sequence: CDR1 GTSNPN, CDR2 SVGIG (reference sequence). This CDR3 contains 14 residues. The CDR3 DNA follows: TGTGCCTGGACTTGGGACGAAACTTTCCCTGAAGCTTTCTTT. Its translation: CAWTWDETFPEAFF.

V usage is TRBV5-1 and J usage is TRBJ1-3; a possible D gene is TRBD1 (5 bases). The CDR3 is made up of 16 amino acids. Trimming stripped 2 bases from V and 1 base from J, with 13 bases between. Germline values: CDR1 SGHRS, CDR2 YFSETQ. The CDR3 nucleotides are TGCGCCAGCAGCTTAATGGCAGGGCCTTCTGGAAACACCATATATTTT. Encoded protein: CASSLMAGPSGNTIYF. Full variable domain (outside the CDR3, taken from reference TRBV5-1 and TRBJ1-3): KAGVTQTPRYLIKTRGQQVTLSCSPISGHRSVSWYQQTPGQGLQFLFEYFSETQRNKGNFPGRFSGRQFSNSRSEMNVSTLELGDSALYLCASSLMAGPSGNTIYFGEGSWLTVV.

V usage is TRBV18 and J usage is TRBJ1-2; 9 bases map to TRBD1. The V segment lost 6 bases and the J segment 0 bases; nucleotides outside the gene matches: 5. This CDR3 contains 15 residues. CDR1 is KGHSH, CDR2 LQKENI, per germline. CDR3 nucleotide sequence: TGTGCCAGCTCCCTGGGACAGGGCTCTAACTATGGCTACACCTTC. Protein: CASSLGQGSNYGYTF.

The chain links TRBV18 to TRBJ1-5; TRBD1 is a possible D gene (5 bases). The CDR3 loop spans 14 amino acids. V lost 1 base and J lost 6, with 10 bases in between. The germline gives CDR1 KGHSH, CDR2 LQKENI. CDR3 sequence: CASSPQGLGQPQHF. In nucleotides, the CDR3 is TGTGCCAGCTCACCACAGGGGTTGGGTCAGCCCCAGCATTTT.

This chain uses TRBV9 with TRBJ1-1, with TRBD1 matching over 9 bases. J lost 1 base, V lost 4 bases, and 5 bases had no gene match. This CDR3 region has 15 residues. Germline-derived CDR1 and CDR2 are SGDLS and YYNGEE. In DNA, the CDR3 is TGTGCCAGCAGCCCCAGACAGGGGGGGAACACTGAAGCTTTCTTT. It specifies CASSPRQGGNTEAFF.

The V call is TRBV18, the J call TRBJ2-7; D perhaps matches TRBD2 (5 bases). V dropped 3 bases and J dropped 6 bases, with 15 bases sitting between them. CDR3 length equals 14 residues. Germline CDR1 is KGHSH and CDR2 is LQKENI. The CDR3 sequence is CASSPDSPRFEQYF. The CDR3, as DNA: TGTGCCAGCTCACCGGACTCTCCACGTTTCGAGCAGTACTTC.